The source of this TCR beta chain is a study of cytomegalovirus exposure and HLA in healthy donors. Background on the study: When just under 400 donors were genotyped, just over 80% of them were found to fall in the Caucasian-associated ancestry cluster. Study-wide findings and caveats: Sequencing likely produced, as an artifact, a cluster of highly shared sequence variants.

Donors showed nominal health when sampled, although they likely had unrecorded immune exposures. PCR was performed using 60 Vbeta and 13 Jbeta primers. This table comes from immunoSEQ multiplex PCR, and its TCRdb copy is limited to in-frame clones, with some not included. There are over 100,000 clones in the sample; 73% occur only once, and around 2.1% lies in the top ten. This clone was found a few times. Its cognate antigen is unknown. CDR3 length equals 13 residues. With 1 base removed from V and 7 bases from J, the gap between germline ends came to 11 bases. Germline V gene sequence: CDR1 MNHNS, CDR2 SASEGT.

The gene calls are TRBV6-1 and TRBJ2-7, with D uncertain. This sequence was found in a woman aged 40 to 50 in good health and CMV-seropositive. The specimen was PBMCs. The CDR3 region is CASSEEENGEQYF. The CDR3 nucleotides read TGTGCCAGCAGTGAAGAGGAAAACGGGGAGCAGTACTTC.